This entry is about one T cell receptor (beta chain). This clonotype has only a few counts. Its antigen is still unknown. No clone much larger than this one lies a single base away; base qualities are absent. Per the germline V gene, MNHEY is the CDR1 and SVGAGI is the CDR2. At the junction V is shortened by 6 bases and J by 3 bases; bases outside the gene matches: 8. The CDR3 contains 15 residues, cysteine and phenylalanine counted. This entry keeps only the CDR3 DNA: 45 bases, framed from base 1. Sequenced using an Illumina NovaSeq 6000. Using 5'RACE with constant-segment primers, TCRalpha and TCRbeta cDNA libraries were constructed, with sample barcodes and unique molecular identifiers added in the process. Trizol reagent was used to extract RNA from every sample. Amplification of the libraries took two PCR steps, and the second step added a second sample barcode plus Illumina TruSeq adapters. Libraries were sequenced on an Illumina NovaSeq with 2 x 150 bp paired-end reads. Per the source publication's procedure: Reads were demultiplexed and collapsed into UMI-guided consensus sequences with migec v1.2.7. Using mixcr v2.1.11, UMI consensuses were aligned to TRA and TRB V and J templates and then assembled into clonotypes. Clonotypes were classified as expanded or contracted when called significant by both edgeR and NoisET, with noise models trained on biological replicates. edgeR calls used a false discovery rate-adjusted p below 0.01 and a log2 fold-change threshold of 1. As an exploratory analysis of dynamics, max-normalized trajectories of the 1000 most abundant clonotypes were examined by PCA with hierarchical clustering. Separately sequenced CD4+ and CD8+ repertoires were used to assign a CD4 or CD8 phenotype to each responding clone. The public reads were reanalyzed by TCRdb: fastp trimming at Q25, MiXCR alignment, in-frame beta chains only. Every distinct CDR3 protein forms one entry, paired with its most common genes and DNA. For this entry, the V and J calls and clone size follow TCRdb and not the study's own pipeline. A total of 250,000 to 350,000 distinct CDR3 sequences appear in this sample, 15% to 20% of them only once. Together, the top ten hold around 23% of the sample.

This specimen belongs to a study of T-cell memory formation after mild COVID-19 (dated by TCRdb to 2020 to 2023). Background on the whole study: Most TCR sequence clusters were specific to one of the two donors. Longitudinal TCRalpha and TCRbeta repertoire sequencing tracked T-cell clones expanding and contracting after mild COVID-19 in a couple of donors. The cohort was made up of two young adult volunteers, one female and one male, who were previously healthy. Points the paper makes about the study in general: Contracting CD4+ clones were found mainly in CM and EM memory subsets, while CD8+ clones were enriched in EMRA. Some responding clones were detected in pre-infection memory, suggesting pre-existing cross-reactive memory T cells joined the SARS-CoV-2 response. Clones contracting from day 15 to 85 had balanced CD4/CD8 phenotypes, while a second wave expanding from day 15 to 37 was biased towards CD4+. The study covered only a couple of mild cases, and larger cohorts including severe cases with pre-infection samples were considered necessary. SARS-CoV-2 specificity of the second-wave clones peaking on day 37 was not confirmed.

Ficoll-Paque density gradient centrifugation was used to isolate PBMCs. Sequenced: PBMCs or a T cell subset sorted from them (not recorded which). The clonotype was recovered from a young man who had mild COVID-19 (a few samples of this study predate the infection). The sample titles of this study are shuffled in the database, so cell type and time point are left out; the donor was told from shared clones. The sequence joins TRBV6-5 to TRBJ1-5, with 7 middle bases fitting TRBD1. The CDR3 protein: CASSSYGQANQPQHF. The DNA sequence is given as TGTGCCAGCAGCTCATACGGACAGGCCAATCAGCCCCAGCATTTT.